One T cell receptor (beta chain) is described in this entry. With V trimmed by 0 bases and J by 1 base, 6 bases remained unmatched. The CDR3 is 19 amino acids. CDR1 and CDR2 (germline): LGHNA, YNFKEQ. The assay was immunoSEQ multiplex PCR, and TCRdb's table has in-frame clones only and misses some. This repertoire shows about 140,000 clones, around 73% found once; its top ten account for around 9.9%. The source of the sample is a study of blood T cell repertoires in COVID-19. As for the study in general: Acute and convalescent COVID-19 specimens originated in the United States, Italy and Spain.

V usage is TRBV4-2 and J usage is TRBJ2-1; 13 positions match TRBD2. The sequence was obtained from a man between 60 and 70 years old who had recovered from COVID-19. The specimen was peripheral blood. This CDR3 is CASSQEGTSGRASYNEQFF. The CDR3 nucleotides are TGTGCCAGCAGCCAAGAAGGTACTAGCGGGAGGGCTTCCTACAATGAGCAGTTCTTC.